The 9 T cell receptor beta chains below all came from one sample that was sequenced in a study of cytomegalovirus exposure and HLA in healthy donors. PCR employed 60 Vbeta and 13 Jbeta primers. TCRdb's copy holds only in-frame clones and misses some; the assay was immunoSEQ multiplex PCR. The table records 160,000 or so clones, approximately 72% of them present only once. The specimen sequenced was PBMCs. The source is a human donor in good health.

In its sample, this clone was seen a few times. The sample carries other DNA sequences with the same CDR3. The V and J genes are TRBV7-3 and TRBJ2-7, with TRBD2 matching over 7 bases. CDR1 is SGHTA and CDR2 is FQGTGA in the germline V gene. V lost 3 bases, J lost 2 bases, and 4 bases stayed unmatched. The CDR3 is 14 residues long. CDR3 protein: CASSLGGGPYEQYF. In DNA form, the CDR3 reads TGTGCCAGCAGCTTGGGGGGAGGGCCCTACGAGCAGTACTTC. The full variable domain, its missing parts supplied by reference TRBV7-3 and TRBJ2-7, is GAGVSQTPSNKVTEKGKYVELRCDPISGHTALYWYRQSLGQGPEFLIYFQGTGAADDSGLPNDRFFAVRPEGSVSTLKIQRTERGDSAVYLCASSLGGGPYEQYFGPGTRLTVT.

The chain joins TRBV5-1 to TRBJ2-5, with D perhaps matching TRBD2 (6 bases). This CDR3 is 14 amino acids long. Trimming pared 2 bases from V and 4 bases from J, leaving 12 bases between. Germline lookup yields CDR1 SGHRS and CDR2 YFSETQ. The CDR3 here is CASSLSGVGETQYF. In nucleotides, the CDR3 is TGCGCCAGCAGCTTATCGGGGGTGGGAGAGACCCAGTACTTC.

V usage is TRBV6-5 and J usage is TRBJ2-6; unclear D gene. The germline V gene has CDR1 MNHEY and CDR2 SVGAGI. Trimming stripped 6 bases from V and 0 bases from J, with 9 bases between. The CDR3 has 15 amino acids. CDR3 DNA sequence: TGTGCCAGCAGCCCCCACAGCTCTGGGGCCAACGTCCTGACTTTC. Its protein product is CASSPHSSGANVLTF.

With regard to this clone: An end of the junction differs from the germline gene, which may be a read error. The chain carries TRBV29-1 and TRBJ2-7, with 10 bases lining up with TRBD1. The CDR3 spans 11 residues. Germline V CDR1 and CDR2: SQVTM, ANQGSEA. This CDR3 is CGGQGMDEQHF. CDR3 nucleotides: TGCGGGGGACAGGGGATGGACGAGCAGCACTTC.

This clone was seen once. The V and J genes are TRBV19 and TRBJ1-3, with D uncertain. The CDR3 consists of 12 residues. The V end was cut by 3 bases, the J end by 8 bases, with 8 bases between. From germline, CDR1 is LNHDA and CDR2 SQIVND (reference sequence). CDR3 nucleotide sequence: TGTGCCAGTAGTATTGGGCCTGACACCATATATTTT. Protein product: CASSIGPDTIYF.

This clone was seen more than once but under ten times. The chain has TRBV2 and TRBJ1-2; no clear D. CDR1 is SNHLY and CDR2 is FYNNEI in the germline V gene. The CDR3 extends over 13 amino acids. V lost 5 bases, J lost 6 bases, and 13 bases lay in between. CDR3 sequence: CASSTGMFDGYTF. CDR3 nucleotide sequence: TGTGCCAGCAGTACCGGGATGTTCGATGGCTACACCTTC.

The V call is TRBV19, the J call TRBJ1-1; D uncertain. CDR3 length: 13 amino acids. The V gene lost 6 bases and the J gene lost 0 bases, with 8 bases spanning the gap. Germline assignment: CDR1 LNHDA and CDR2 SQIVND (reference sequence). In DNA, the CDR3 is TGTGCCAGTAGCAACACGATGAACACTGAAGCTTTCTTT. This translates into CASSNTMNTEAFF.

The sample holds a few counts of this clone. The gene calls are TRBV2 and TRBJ2-1, with 11 bases that match TRBD2. The CDR3 is 16 amino acids. After removal of 4 bases from V and 4 bases from J, the junction contained 6 bases not matched to a gene. The germline V gene has CDR1 SNHLY and CDR2 FYNNEI. The CDR3 DNA is TGTGCCAGCAGTGGGTCTAGCGGGGGGACTTACAATGAGCAGTTCTTC. Amino acids: CASSGSSGGTYNEQFF.

The chain carries TRBV7-8 and TRBJ2-7; 14 bases agree with TRBD2. The V and J ends lost 4 bases and 2 bases, in that order; junction bases with no gene match: 10. Looked up from germline, CDR1 is SGHVS and CDR2 is FQNEAQ. CDR3 length equals 18 residues. The CDR3 is CASSSGLAGALLPYEQYF. The DNA for the CDR3 is TGTGCCAGCAGCTCGGGACTAGCGGGGGCCCTTCTTCCCTACGAGCAGTACTTC.